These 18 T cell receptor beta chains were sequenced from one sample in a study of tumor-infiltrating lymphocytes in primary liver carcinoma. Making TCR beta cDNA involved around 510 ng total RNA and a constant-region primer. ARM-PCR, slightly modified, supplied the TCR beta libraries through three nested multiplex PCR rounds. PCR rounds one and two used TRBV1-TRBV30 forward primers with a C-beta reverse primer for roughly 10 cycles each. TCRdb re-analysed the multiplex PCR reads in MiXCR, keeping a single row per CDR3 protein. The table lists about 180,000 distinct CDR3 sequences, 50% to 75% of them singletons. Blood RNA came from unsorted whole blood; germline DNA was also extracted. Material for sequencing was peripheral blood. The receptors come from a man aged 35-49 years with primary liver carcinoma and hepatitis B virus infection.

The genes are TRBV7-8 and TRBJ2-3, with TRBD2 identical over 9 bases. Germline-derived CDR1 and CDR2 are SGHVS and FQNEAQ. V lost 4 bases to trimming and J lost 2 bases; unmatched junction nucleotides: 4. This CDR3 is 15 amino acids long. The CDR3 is CASSSLAGSTDTQYF. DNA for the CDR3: TGTGCCAGCAGCTCTCTAGCGGGATCCACAGATACGCAGTATTTT.

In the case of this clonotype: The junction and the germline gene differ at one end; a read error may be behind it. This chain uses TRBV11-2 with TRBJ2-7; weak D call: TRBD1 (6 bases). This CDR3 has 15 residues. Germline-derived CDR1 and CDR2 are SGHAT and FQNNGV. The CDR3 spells CASSPQDSGPYEQYF. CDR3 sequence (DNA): TGTGCAAGCAGCCCCCAGGACAGCGGTCCCTACGAGCAGTACTTC.

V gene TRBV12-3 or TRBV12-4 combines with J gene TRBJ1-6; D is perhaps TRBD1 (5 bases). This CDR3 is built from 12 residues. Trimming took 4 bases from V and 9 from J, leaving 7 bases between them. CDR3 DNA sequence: TGTGCCAGCAGTTCAGGGAGTTCACCCCTCCACTTT. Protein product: CASSSGSSPLHF.

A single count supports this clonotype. The CDR3 nucleotides read TGCGCCAGCAGGGAAGTAGCGGGAGGGCCCGCAGATACGCAGTATTTT. Translation: CASREVAGGPADTQYF. The V gene is TRBV10-2, the J gene TRBJ2-3; 11 bases fit TRBD2. Germline CDR1 reads WSHSY; CDR2 reads SAAADI. Trimming removed 6 bases from V and 4 bases from J; junction bases left unmatched: 9. The CDR3 contains 16 residues.

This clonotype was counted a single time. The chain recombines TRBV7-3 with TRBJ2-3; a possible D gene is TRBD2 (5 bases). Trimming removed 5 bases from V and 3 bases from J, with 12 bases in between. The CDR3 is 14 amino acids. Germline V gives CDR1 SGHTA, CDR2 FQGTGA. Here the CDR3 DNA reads TGTGCCAGCAGCCCCGGAGGCGCTACAGATACGCAGTATTTT. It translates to CASSPGGATDTQYF.

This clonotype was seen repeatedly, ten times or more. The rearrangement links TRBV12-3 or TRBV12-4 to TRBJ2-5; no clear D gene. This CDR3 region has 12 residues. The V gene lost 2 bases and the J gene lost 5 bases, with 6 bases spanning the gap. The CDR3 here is CASSLYGETQYF. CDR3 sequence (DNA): TGTGCCAGCAGTTTATATGGGGAGACCCAGTACTTC.

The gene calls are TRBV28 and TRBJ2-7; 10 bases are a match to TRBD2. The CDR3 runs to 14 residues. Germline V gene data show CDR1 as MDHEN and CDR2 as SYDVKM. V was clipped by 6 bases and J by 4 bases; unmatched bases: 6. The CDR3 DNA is TGTGCCAGCAGAAAGCGGGAGGGCTTATACGAGCAGTACTTC. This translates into CASRKREGLYEQYF.

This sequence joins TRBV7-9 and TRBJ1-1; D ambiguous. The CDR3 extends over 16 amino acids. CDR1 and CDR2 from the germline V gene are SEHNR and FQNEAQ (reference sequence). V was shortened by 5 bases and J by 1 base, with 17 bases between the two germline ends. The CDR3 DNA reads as TGTGCCAGCAGCGGGCCCTCACCACGGGGGAACACTGAAGCTTTCTTT. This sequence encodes CASSGPSPRGNTEAFF.

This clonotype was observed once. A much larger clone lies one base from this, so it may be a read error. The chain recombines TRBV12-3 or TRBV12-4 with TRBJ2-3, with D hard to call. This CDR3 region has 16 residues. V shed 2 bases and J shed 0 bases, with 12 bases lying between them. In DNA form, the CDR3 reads TGTGCCAGCAGTTTATCAGTGGCCACTAGCACAGATACGCAGTATTTT. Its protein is CASSLSVATSTDTQYF.

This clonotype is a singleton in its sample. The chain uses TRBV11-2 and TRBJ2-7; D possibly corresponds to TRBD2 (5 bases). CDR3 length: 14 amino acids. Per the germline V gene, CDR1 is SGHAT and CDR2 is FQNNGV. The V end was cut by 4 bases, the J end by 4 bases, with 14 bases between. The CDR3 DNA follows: TGTGCCAGCAGCTCAGGCGTTTGGAGGTACGAGCAGTACTTC. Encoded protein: CASSSGVWRYEQYF.

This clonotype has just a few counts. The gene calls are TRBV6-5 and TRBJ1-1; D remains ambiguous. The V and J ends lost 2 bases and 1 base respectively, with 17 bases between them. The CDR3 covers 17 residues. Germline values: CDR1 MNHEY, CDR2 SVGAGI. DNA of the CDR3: TGTGCCAGCAGTTACCGCCCCACTCGGACGCCGAACACTGAAGCTTTCTTT. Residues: CASSYRPTRTPNTEAFF.

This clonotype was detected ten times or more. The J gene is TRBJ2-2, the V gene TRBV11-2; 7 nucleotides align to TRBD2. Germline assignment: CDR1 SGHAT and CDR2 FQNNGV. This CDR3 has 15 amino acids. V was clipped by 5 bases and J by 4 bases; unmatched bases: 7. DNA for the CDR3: TGTGCCAGCAGCCCAAGCGGGACTGTCACCGGGGAGCTGTTTTTT. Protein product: CASSPSGTVTGELFF.

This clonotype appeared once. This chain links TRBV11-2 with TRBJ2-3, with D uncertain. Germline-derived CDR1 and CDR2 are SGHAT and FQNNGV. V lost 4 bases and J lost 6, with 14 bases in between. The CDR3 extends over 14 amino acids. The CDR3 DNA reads TGTGCCAGCAGCTCCCTGCGAGAGTCCGATACGCAGTATTTT. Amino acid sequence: CASSSLRESDTQYF.

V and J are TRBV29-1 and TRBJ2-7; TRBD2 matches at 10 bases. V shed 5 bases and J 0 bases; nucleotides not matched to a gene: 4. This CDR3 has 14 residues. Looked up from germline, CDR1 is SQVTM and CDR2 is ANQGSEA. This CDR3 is CSVRRLAGSYEQYF. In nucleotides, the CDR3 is TGCAGCGTTCGACGACTAGCGGGCTCCTACGAGCAGTACTTC.

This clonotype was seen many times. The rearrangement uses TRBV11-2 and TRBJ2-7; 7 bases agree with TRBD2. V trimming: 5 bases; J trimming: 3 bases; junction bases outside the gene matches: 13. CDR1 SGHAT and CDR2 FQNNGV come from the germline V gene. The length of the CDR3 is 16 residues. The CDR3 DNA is TGTGCCAGCAGCCCCAACAGTAGAAGCGGGGACTACGAGCAGTACTTC. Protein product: CASSPNSRSGDYEQYF.

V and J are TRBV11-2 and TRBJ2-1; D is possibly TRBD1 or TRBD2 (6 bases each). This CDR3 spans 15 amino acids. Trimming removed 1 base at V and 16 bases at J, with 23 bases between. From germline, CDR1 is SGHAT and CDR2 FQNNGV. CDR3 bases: TGTGCCAGCAGCTTAGGGAGCCTAGGAGGGGGTGGGCACTTCTTC. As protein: CASSLGSLGGGGHFF.

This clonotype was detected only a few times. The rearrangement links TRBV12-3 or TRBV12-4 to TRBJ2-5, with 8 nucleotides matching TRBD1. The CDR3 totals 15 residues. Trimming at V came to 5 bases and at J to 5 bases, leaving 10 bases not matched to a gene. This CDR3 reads CASSPGQGPRETQYF. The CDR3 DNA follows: TGTGCCAGCAGTCCAGGACAGGGCCCCCGGGAGACCCAGTACTTC.

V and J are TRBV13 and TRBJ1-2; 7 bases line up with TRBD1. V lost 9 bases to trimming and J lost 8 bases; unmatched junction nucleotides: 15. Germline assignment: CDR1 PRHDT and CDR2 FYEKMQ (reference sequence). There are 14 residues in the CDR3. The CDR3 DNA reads TGTGCCAGTAGTTGGGACAGTGGCTTTGAGGGCTACACCTTC. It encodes CASSWDSGFEGYTF.